Listed below are T cell receptor beta chains from one sample, sequenced in a study of neurological immune-mediated disorders. MiXCR, applied by TCRdb to the 5' RACE reads, yields one record per CDR3 protein. The sample has about 60,000 distinct CDR3 sequences; more than 7.5% are singletons. Sequenced material: PBMCs. Receptors originate from a man younger than 40 in good health. Each CDR3 is given with its conserved first and last residue. A D gene is named only where the DNA matches it firmly. Only some rows state a clone size, as once, few, many or a class for expanded clones.

V	D	size	J	DNA	CDR3
TRBV7-2	.	.	TRBJ2-3	TGTGCCAGCAGATTGACTAGCAGGGGATTCACAGATACGCAGTATTTT	CASRLTSRGFTDTQYF
TRBV20-1	TRBD2	many	TRBJ2-5	TGCAGTGCTCGCCCTAGCGGGAGCACCGAGACCCAGTACTTC	CSARPSGSTETQYF
TRBV20-1	TRBD2	many	TRBJ2-5	TGCAGTGCTCCACTAGCGGGAGGTCTTAAAGAGACCCAGTACTTC	CSAPLAGGLKETQYF
TRBV6-1	.	many	TRBJ1-5	TGTGCCAGCAGTGACGGCTATAGCAATCAGCCCCAGCATTTT	CASSDGYSNQPQHF
TRBV5-1	TRBD1	many	TRBJ2-7	TGCGCCAGCAGCTTGATACAGGGGGAAATTTACGAGCAGTACTTC	CASSLIQGEIYEQYF
TRBV5-5	TRBD2	many	TRBJ2-7	TGTGCCAGCAGCTCCTCAAGAGGACTAGACAGCTCCGAGCAGTACTTC	CASSSSRGLDSSEQYF
TRBV5-1	.	.	TRBJ2-7	TGCGACAGCAGCTTTAAACTAACATACGAGCAGTACTTC	CDSSFKLTYEQYF
TRBV30	.	.	TRBJ2-3	TGTGCCTGGAGTGCACTAGGAGGGACAGATACGCAGTATTTT	CAWSALGGTDTQYF
TRBV7-3	TRBD2	many	TRBJ2-3	TGTGCCAGCAGCTGGGGGGCGGGTAGCGGGATTCGCGATCCGCAGTATTTT	CASSWGAGSGIRDPQYF
TRBV28	.	many	TRBJ2-7	TGTGCCAGCAGTTCCATGGGCCCAGGATACGAGCAGTACTTC	CASSSMGPGYEQYF
TRBV12-3/TRBV12-4	TRBD1	.	TRBJ2-3	TGTGCCAGCACTCGTTTGGCTAGGGGGCACGATACGCAGTATTTT	CASTRLARGHDTQYF
TRBV9	.	many	TRBJ2-1	TGTGCCAGCAGCGTAGGGGGAGGCCTTCCGTCCTACAATGAGCAGTTCTTC	CASSVGGGLPSYNEQFF
TRBV5-1	TRBD2	few	TRBJ2-2	TGCGCCAGCAGCTTGGCCTTGAGCGGGAGTCCGACCGGGGAGCTGTTTTTT	CASSLALSGSPTGELFF
TRBV10-3	TRBD1	few	TRBJ2-1	TGTGCCATCACGGCCACCGGGACAGCAAACAATGAGCAGTTCTTC	CAITATGTANNEQFF
TRBV5-1	TRBD1	many	TRBJ1-1	TGCGCCAGCAGCCGGGGGGGGACAGGGGTCCCCACTGAAGCTTTCTTT	CASSRGGTGVPTEAFF
TRBV25-1	.	many	TRBJ1-4	TGTGCCAGCAGTGCGAAAGGGGGGGGGGATGAAAAACTGTTTTTT	CASSAKGGGDEKLFF
TRBV18	.	many	TRBJ1-5	TGTGCCAGCTCACCGGGATTCTTAAGCGATCAGCCCCAGCATTTT	CASSPGFLSDQPQHF
TRBV20-1	TRBD2	many	TRBJ2-1	TGCAGTGCAAGGACTAGCGGTCCCTCCTACAATGAGCAGTTCTTC	CSARTSGPSYNEQFF
TRBV7-2	.	many	TRBJ2-7	TGTGCCAGCAGTTCATTCTCCGACGAGCAGTACTTC	CASSSFSDEQYF
TRBV21-1	.	many	TRBJ2-2	TGTGCCAGCAGCAAAGTAGGGTACGCCGGGGAGCTGTTTTTT	CASSKVGYAGELFF
TRBV7-2	.	many	TRBJ2-7	TGTGCCAGCAGCACACCTCCCGGGGAGGCCGAGCAGTACTTC	CASSTPPGEAEQYF
TRBV27	TRBD1	many	TRBJ2-7	TGTGCCAGCAGTGAAGCCGGGACAGGGGCCTACGAGCAGTACTTC	CASSEAGTGAYEQYF
TRBV12-3/TRBV12-4	TRBD1	.	TRBJ2-3	TGTGCCAGCAGTTATAGGACAGGGGAAGGTGATGAGCAGTATTTT	CASSYRTGEGDEQYF
TRBV9	.	many	TRBJ2-7	TGTGCCAGCAGCCCAGCGGTGGGGTCCTACGAGCAGTACTTC	CASSPAVGSYEQYF
TRBV28	TRBD1	many	TRBJ2-1	TGTGCCAGCAGTTCGGACAGGGGGCCGGATGAGCAGTTCTTC	CASSSDRGPDEQFF
TRBV5-6	TRBD1	many	TRBJ2-5	TGTGCCAGCAGCTCACCCGGGACAGGAGAGACCCAGTACTTC	CASSSPGTGETQYF
TRBV3-1	.	many	TRBJ2-2	TGTGCCAGCAGCCAAGGTACCGGGGAGCTGTTTTTT	CASSQGTGELFF
TRBV7-2	.	many	TRBJ1-5	TGTGCCAGCACGCGGGACTCCAGCAATCAGCCCCAGCATTTT	CASTRDSSNQPQHF
TRBV7-9	TRBD1	many	TRBJ2-7	TGTGCCAGCAGCCACAGGACCGGACAGGCGTCCTACGAGCAGTACTTC	CASSHRTGQASYEQYF
TRBV5-1	.	many	TRBJ1-2	TGCGCCAGCAGCTTGGTGTCACAGTTCCATGGCTACACCTTC	CASSLVSQFHGYTF
TRBV28	TRBD2	many	TRBJ2-7	TGTGCCAGCAGCCACACCTCCGGGACTAGCTACGAGCAGTACTTC	CASSHTSGTSYEQYF
TRBV4-3	.	many	TRBJ1-2	TGCGCCAGCAGCCAAGAGTTTCGGGGAGCATATGGCTACACCTTC	CASSQEFRGAYGYTF
TRBV20-1	.	many	TRBJ1-1	TGCAGTGCTAGTTTGGCCGGGAGGTCTCCAGCTTTCTTT	CSASLAGRSPAFF
TRBV10-3	TRBD1	many	TRBJ2-6	TGTGCCATCAGGGACAGGGAGATGGCTGGGGCCAACGTCCTGACTTTC	CAIRDREMAGANVLTF
TRBV5-1	TRBD2	many	TRBJ2-1	TGCGCCAGCAGCTTGCCGACTAGCGGGAGTCCCAATGAGCAGTTCTTC	CASSLPTSGSPNEQFF
TRBV28	TRBD1	many	TRBJ2-1	TGTGCCAGCAGCAGTGCGGGGACAGGGTCCCCCCCAAAGAACGGGCAGCAGTTCTTC	CASSSAGTGSPPKNGQQFF
TRBV5-1	.	many	TRBJ1-6	TGCGCCAGCAGCTTGGGGTCAGGGGAGGAATCACCCCTCCACTTT	CASSLGSGEESPLHF
TRBV2	.	many	TRBJ2-7	TGTGCCAGCAGCACGCTGACGGCAGGTGCCGGGGAGCAGTACTTC	CASSTLTAGAGEQYF
TRBV5-1	.	many	TRBJ2-1	TGCGCCAGCAGCTGGATTTCAGCGCGAGGCTACAATGAGCAGTTCTTC	CASSWISARGYNEQFF
TRBV6-5	.	.	TRBJ2-7	TGTGCCAGCAGTCCCCGGGAGACGGGCTACGAGCAGTACTTC	CASSPRETGYEQYF
TRBV11-3	TRBD2	many	TRBJ2-1	TGTGCCAGCAGCCCCGGGACGGGGGGCTCCTACAATGAGCAGTTCTTC	CASSPGTGGSYNEQFF
TRBV9	.	few	TRBJ2-5	TGTGCCAGCAGCGGAGTTACAGGTCCCCAAGAGACCCAGTACTTC	CASSGVTGPQETQYF
TRBV5-1	TRBD1	many	TRBJ2-1	TGCGCCAGCAGCATAACAGGGGGCTCCTACAATGAGCAGTTCTTC	CASSITGGSYNEQFF
TRBV12-3/TRBV12-4	.	many	TRBJ2-1	TGTGCCAGCAGCTATGAAAGGTCCTACAATGAGCAGTTCTTC	CASSYERSYNEQFF
TRBV12-3/TRBV12-4	.	many	TRBJ2-5	TGTGCCAGCGTACGTGGGAGTCGGGCGGAGACCCAGTACTTC	CASVRGSRAETQYF
TRBV21-1	.	many	TRBJ2-7	TGTGCCAGCAGCAGCCCCAAGGGCGCGTATGACGAGCAGTACTTC	CASSSPKGAYDEQYF
TRBV15	.	many	TRBJ2-2	TGTGCCACCAGCAGAGATAGAGGCACCGGGGAGCTGTTTTTT	CATSRDRGTGELFF
TRBV20-1	.	.	TRBJ1-4	TGCAGTGCTGGGGTGATTGGAGATGAAAAACTGTTTTTT	CSAGVIGDEKLFF
TRBV6-1	TRBD1	.	TRBJ1-2	TGTGCCAGTAGCACAAGGGACAGGGGGATAACTTACTATGGCTACACCTTC	CASSTRDRGITYYGYTF
TRBV12-3/TRBV12-4	.	many	TRBJ2-7	TGTGCCAGCAGTTTTAGGGCCTTCCTGTTGGGGCACGGGGTCTACGAGCAGTACTTC	CASSFRAFLLGHGVYEQYF
TRBV28	.	many	TRBJ1-1	TGTGCCAGCAGGACTCCGGGGGACACTGAAGCTTTCTTT	CASRTPGDTEAFF
TRBV3-1	.	many	TRBJ2-4	TGTGCCAGCAGCCAATTTCTGTCCAAAAACATTCAGTACTTC	CASSQFLSKNIQYF
TRBV20-1	.	many	TRBJ2-3	TGCAGTGCTAGAGTGCTGCTAACCCCCCCCGCAGATACGCAGTATTTT	CSARVLLTPPADTQYF